This record covers a single T cell receptor beta chain. The data are from a study of blood T cell repertoires in COVID-19. Study overall: Samples came from the United States, Italy and Spain, spanning acute and convalescent COVID-19.

Some clones are missing from TCRdb's copy, which holds only in-frame ones; the method was immunoSEQ multiplex PCR. The repertoire includes a few hundred thousand clones, about four fifths of them detected once, and roughly 9.8% sits in the top ten. The sequenced sample consisted of peripheral blood. The sequence came from a man aged 80 or over with acute or convalescent COVID-19.

The CDR3 loop is CASSVMPGTDTQYF. In DNA form, the CDR3 reads TGTGCCAGCAGCGTAATGCCGGGGACAGATACGCAGTATTTT. V and J are TRBV9 and TRBJ2-3; a possible D gene is TRBD2 (5 bases). This CDR3 has 14 amino acids. V was clipped by 1 base and J by 3 bases, with 9 bases between them. Germline-derived CDR1 and CDR2 are SGDLS and YYNGEE.